The T cell receptor beta chain under discussion was sequenced for a study of shared clonotypes between healthy human individuals. To note about this clone: Other nucleotide sequences in the sample specify the same CDR3.

V was clipped by 6 bases and J by 5 bases; unmatched bases: 3. The CDR3 sequence is 13 residues long. Per germline, CDR1 SGHTA and CDR2 FQGTGA. TCRdb keeps only in-frame clones here, not all; method: immunoSEQ multiplex PCR. Of 1,100,000 or so clones listed, around 78% were seen once; the top ten hold approximately 0.52%. This chain uses TRBV7-3 with TRBJ1-2; TRBD1 matches 10 bases. Sequencing was performed on memory CD4+ T cells from PBMCs. Subset denoted: CD45RA-negative fraction. The TCR sequence derives from a man between 18 and 35 years old in good health. Some clones in this sample may be carry-over from other donors' samples. CDR3 in DNA: TGTGCCAGCAGTCCGGGACAGGGGTATGGCTACACCTTC. This translates into CASSPGQGYGYTF.